These 5 T cell receptor beta chains were sequenced from one sample in a study of blood T cell repertoires in COVID-19. Measured with immunoSEQ multiplex PCR; TCRdb has only the in-frame clones, and not every one. The data contain more than 100,000 clones, 75% to 90% of them singletons. The sample taken for sequencing was peripheral blood. Source of these receptors: a woman in her 70s with acute or convalescent COVID-19.

The chain joins TRBV24-1 to TRBJ1-2, with D maybe TRBD1 (5 bases). CDR3 size: 12 residues. V was shortened by 7 bases and J by 8 bases, with 13 bases between the two germline ends. The V gene's germline CDR1 is KGHDR and CDR2 SFDVKD. The CDR3 sequence: CATSDSGWGYTF. The DNA of the CDR3 is TGTGCCACCAGCGACAGTGGTTGGGGCTACACCTTC.

In its sample, this clone was seen once. The chain couples TRBV11-1 to TRBJ2-5; 7 nucleotides match TRBD1. The germline gives CDR1 SGHAT, CDR2 FQDESV (reference sequence). CDR3 size: 14 residues. The junction had 2 bases not matched to a gene; V was cut back by 3 bases and J by 1 base. For the CDR3, the DNA is TGTGCCAGCAGCTTGGACAGGTTCCAAGAGACCCAGTACTTC. Its translation is CASSLDRFQETQYF.

The chain combines TRBV5-1 with TRBJ2-2; 7 bases map to TRBD2. V gave up 0 bases and J gave up 6 bases; unmatched junction bases: 2. The CDR3 totals 14 residues. Germline CDR1 and CDR2: SGHRS and YFSETQ. In nucleotides, the CDR3 is TGCGCCAGCAGCTTGGCCGGGGGGTCCGGGGAGCTGTTTTTT. Translation gives CASSLAGGSGELFF. The complete variable domain, with remaining parts taken from reference TRBV5-1 and TRBJ2-2, reads KAGVTQTPRYLIKTRGQQVTLSCSPISGHRSVSWYQQTPGQGLQFLFEYFSETQRNKGNFPGRFSGRQFSNSRSEMNVSTLELGDSALYLCASSLAGGSGELFFGEGSRLTVL.

The chain combines TRBV27 with TRBJ1-5, with D possibly matching TRBD1 (5 bases). V was trimmed by 6 bases and J by 6 bases, leaving 15 bases between them. Germline CDR1 and CDR2: MNHEY and SMNVEV (reference sequence). The CDR3 is made up of 14 amino acids. The CDR3 here is CASSENTGGQPQHF. The CDR3 coding sequence is TGTGCCAGCAGCGAAAATACAGGTGGTCAGCCCCAGCATTTT.

The gene calls are TRBV15 and TRBJ1-6; D remains unclear. Trimming shortened V by 3 bases and J by 6 bases, and 3 bases separated the two germline ends. CDR1 is LNHNV and CDR2 is YYDKDF in the germline V gene (reference sequence). The CDR3 has 12 residues. CDR3 protein: CATSSVNSPLHF. The CDR3 DNA is TGTGCCACCAGCAGCGTTAATTCACCCCTCCACTTT.